This T cell receptor (beta chain) was profiled in a study of blood T cell repertoires in COVID-19. Study details: The cDNA or gDNA used as material had been derived from T cells, B-cell-depleted T cells, or PBMCs.

The germline V gene has CDR1 SGHRS and CDR2 YFSETQ. This CDR3 has 15 residues. Between the trimmed V and J ends, which lost 4 bases and 1 base, there was a span of 11 bases. Authors' processing steps: Estimates of nucleated cell counts were drawn from the amplification of reference gene primers. Data came from immunoSEQ multiplex PCR; TCRdb stores just in-frame clones and leaves some out. The DNA gave D and trimming, while V, J and clone size come from that table. The table records fewer than 150,000 clones, 84% of them present only once. The chain has TRBV5-1 and TRBJ2-2; TRBD1 is a possible D gene (6 bases). The sequencing input was peripheral blood. This sequence was found in a woman of 80 years or more in a cohort sampled during active or convalescent COVID-19. In nucleotides, the CDR3 is TGCGCCAGCAGCATAAGACAGGTGAACACCGGGGAGCTGTTTTTT. This translates into CASSIRQVNTGELFF.